The T cell receptor beta chain under discussion was sequenced for a study of shared clonotypes between healthy human individuals (dated by TCRdb to between 2020 and 2021). Turning to the overall study: The cohort comprised two women and a few men aged 18 to 49 years. For each donor, three plates each were used for CD4 naive and CD4 memory, two plates were used for CD8 naive, and one plate was used for CD8 memory. Blood TCR repertoires of a handful of healthy adults were deeply sequenced to estimate repertoire size and the extent of clonotype sharing between individuals. To increase sequencing depth and limit assay-specific biases, TCR repertoire library preparation and sequencing were carried out by different laboratories using diverse techniques. Between about 0.94 and 8.9 billion PBMCs per donor were obtained by leukapheresis. Study-wide findings and limitations: Rarefaction of sorted-subset datasets indicated incomplete sequencing despite the large sequencing depth. Compared with non-shared clonotypes, the clonotypes found in all four sorted-subset donors had higher generation probabilities. Larger estimated clonotype richness was generally found for naive subsets than for memory subsets. Based on pairwise subsampling, the degree of clonotype sharing among donors was expected to be affected by sequencing depth. Sampling was restricted to blood, and TCR repertoires in tissue are likely to differ from TCR repertoires in blood. When four donors were compared, the shared fraction of clonotypes was around 5% for naive CD4, over 3% for naive CD8, more than 2% for memory CD4, and 0.4% for memory CD8. Because the study included only a small number of donors, the genetic and exposure-history diversity represented was limited.

TCR CDR3 regions were amplified from genomic DNA by multiplex PCR using the deep immunoSEQ assay. Extracted genomic DNA from each cell subset was distributed evenly across all wells of several immunoSEQ 96-well plates, and each plate was treated as a replicate. For sorted subsets, each replicate PCR was loaded with approximately 200 ng genomic DNA, equivalent to approximately 27,000 T cell genomes. Purified libraries were measured with a Qubit 3.0 fluorometer, size-checked on a Bioanalyzer 2100, and measured again with the KAPA Library Quantification kit. Every immunoSEQ 96-well plate was sequenced on a dedicated single-read 150-cycle Illumina NextSeq 550 flow cell. In the source study's methods: Because the immunoSEQ output included only junctional sequences and no quality scores, the filtering could not be the same as the filtering used for full-length reads. Sequences were annotated with PyIR, a Python wrapper for IgBLAST v1.9, using IMGT germline references to assign V/J genes and CDR3. Any read was removed if the V/J assignment was weak (E-value above 1e-6), the CDR3 was missing, or the read contained stop codons, out-of-frame junctions, or ambiguous translated residues. V3J clonotypes were defined as sequences sharing an identical inferred V gene, J gene, and CDR3 amino acid sequence. To compute the percentage overlap between repertoires, the number of shared unique clonotypes was divided by the size of the smaller repertoire. RTK rarefaction, the Chao1 estimator, and Recon v2.1 estimates of unobserved clonotypes were used to assess repertoire richness. For all TCRbeta clonotypes obtained by the gDNA method from a few donors, generation probabilities were computed with OLGA. TCRdb holds this immuneACCESS table with in-frame rearrangements only. Some clones are missing; in checked studies, unresolved V genes explain under half, and the rest has no known cause. That table supplies the V and J calls and clone size; D and trimming were determined from the DNA. The sample contains 2 million to 2.5 million clones, 93% of them found a single time. The ten biggest clones cover about 1.8% of the sample.

For the CD8 naive samples, CD45RO-negative cells were positively selected for CCR7, yielding a CD45RA+CCR7+ population from which TemRA cells were excluded. Healthy HIV-negative adults with no recently reported acute infections or vaccinations were included as donors. All donors were Caucasian adults living in Nashville, Tennessee, USA. Blood was collected by leukapheresis, and PBMCs were isolated by Ficoll-Histopaque density gradient centrifugation and then cryopreserved in liquid nitrogen vapor phase. Analytical flow cytometry was used to check the purity and quantity of each magnetically sorted T cell population. Genomic DNA was isolated from every sorted fraction and measured by UV absorbance on a Nanodrop 2000c. A note on this clone: The antigen it recognizes is unknown. No much larger clone is present one base from it, and per-base qualities are unavailable.

Sequencing used naive CD8+ T cells from PBMCs. Explained via the paper, the cell subset or site label denotes: CD45RA+CCR7+. The source of this sequence is a man between 18 and 35 years old in good health. Some clones in this sample may be carry-over from other donors' samples.

The nucleotides read TGTGCCTGCCACAGGGGCCCAACCTACGAGCAGTACTTC. The translation is CACHRGPTYEQYF. Recombination connected TRBV30 to TRBJ2-7, and TRBD1 matches 7 of the central bases. Per the germline V gene (reference sequence), GTSNPN is the CDR1 and SVGIG is the CDR2. Trimmed from V: 6 bases; trimmed from J: 2 bases; junction bases lacking a gene match: 7. The CDR3 goes from the cysteine to the phenylalanine over 13 residues. Only CDR3 DNA remains: 39 bases, in frame from the first base.